This T cell receptor beta chain derives from a study of tumor-infiltrating lymphocytes in primary liver carcinoma. Study-level information: All patients, whether men or women, fell within 30 to 69 years of age.

The roughly 18-34 mg bulk tissue piece was not sorted before simultaneous RNA and DNA extraction. The CDR3 has 14 amino acids. The V end lost 8 bases, the J end lost 5 bases, and 19 bases lay between the germline ends. Researchers generated TCR beta cDNA from 500 ng of total RNA, relying on a constant-region primer. Three nested multiplex PCR rounds, a slightly modified ARM-PCR method, built the TCR beta libraries. A C-beta reverse primer and TRBV1-TRBV30 forward primers served in each of the first two PCR rounds, at ten to eleven cycles apiece. Each CDR3 protein gets one entry after TCRdb re-called the multiplex PCR reads with MiXCR. The repertoire holds approximately 88,000 distinct CDR3 sequences, with about 70% as singletons. Notes on the study in general: Significantly greater top-250-clone fractions characterized tumors relative to blood (p = 0.039).

A note on this clonotype: Its specificity is not known.

The source is a man aged 35 to 55 with primary liver carcinoma and hepatitis B virus infection. The rearrangement joins TRBV12-3 or TRBV12-4 to TRBJ2-7; the D gene is possibly TRBD2 (6 bases). Sequencing used tumor-adjacent normal liver tissue. The CDR3 sequence: CASGSGTVYNEQYF. The CDR3 coding sequence is TGTGCCAGCGGTTCTGGGACTGTCTACAACGAGCAGTACTTC.